This T cell receptor beta chain was sequenced for a study of shared clonotypes between healthy human individuals. Points from the study as a whole: Clonotypes shared by all four donors outscored non-shared clonotypes in generation probability.

As regards this clone: Its antigen remains unknown. One junction end does not reproduce the germline sequence, and a read error may be involved.

Sequenced by immunoSEQ multiplex PCR; TCRdb stores in-frame clones only, minus some. The data hold about 680,000 clones, with around 90% observed a single time. Naive-designated CD8 cells lacked CD45RO, were positively enriched for CCR7, and omitted terminally differentiated effector memory CD45RA+ cells. Per the germline V gene, CDR1 is LGHNA and CDR2 is YSLEER. The CDR3 consists of 15 residues. The TCR originated in a young man in good health. V is TRBV4-3 and J is TRBJ2-1; D call uncertain. The sample consisted of naive CD8+ T cells sorted from blood. The CDR3 spells CASSQDSANYNGQFF. CDR3 nucleotides: TGCGCCAGCAGCCAAGATTCGGCGAATTACAATGGGCAGTTCTTC.